These 2 T cell receptor beta chains share one sample of origin, sequenced in a study of blood T cell repertoires in COVID-19. Profiled with immunoSEQ multiplex PCR; TCRdb holds only in-frame clones, not every one. The data show roughly 80,000 clones, about 88% seen once. Material: peripheral blood. The receptor source for this set is a human donor in a cohort sampled during active COVID-19.

This clone was seen just once. This chain joins TRBV5-6 and TRBJ1-1, with a weak D call TRBD1 (6 bases). The germline gives CDR1 SGHDT, CDR2 YYEEEE. Trimming left V 1 base short and J 6 bases short, with 13 bases between. CDR3 size: 14 residues. The CDR3 DNA sequence: TGTGCCAGCAGCTTGAATGGGGGCGTCGCTGAAGCTTTCTTT. Translating it yields CASSLNGGVAEAFF. The variable domain in full, with the rest retrieved from reference TRBV5-6 and TRBJ1-1, is DAGVTQSPTHLIKTRGQQVTLRCSPKSGHDTVSWYQQALGQGPQFIFQYYEEEERQRGNFPDRFSGHQFPNYSSELNVNALLLGDSALYLCASSLNGGVAEAFFGQGTRLTVV.

This chain connects TRBV7-8 to TRBJ2-1, with TRBD2 matching 13 bases. Germline V CDR1 and CDR2: SGHVS, FQNEAQ. This CDR3 region has 14 residues. V shed 4 bases, J shed 8 bases, and the junction held 2 bases outside the gene matches. Here the CDR3 reads CASSSGLAGDEQFF. CDR3 sequence (DNA): TGTGCCAGCAGCTCCGGACTAGCGGGAGATGAGCAGTTCTTC. Combining the CDR3 with reference TRBV7-8 and TRBJ2-1 gives the whole variable domain GAGVSQSPRYKVAKRGQDVALRCDPISGHVSLFWYQQALGQGPEFLTYFQNEAQLDKSGLPSDRFFAERPEGSVSTLKIQRTQQEDSAVYLCASSSGLAGDEQFFGPGTRLTVL.